This T cell receptor beta chain was sequenced for a study of T cells expressing NK-cell markers. The study's findings and limits: Dominant NKG2C+ clonotypes accounted for about 1.0-8% of CD8+ T cells in over 5 donors.

TCRdb reanalyzed the 5' RACE reads and collapses them to one entry per CDR3 protein, without DNA. Here the sample table reports hundreds of thousands of distinct CDR3 sequences. On this clonotype itself: The antigen is not known.

This TCR was recovered from a woman aged 18-69 years in good health. Material for sequencing was blood T cells: a sorted CD56 or NKG2C T cell subset, CD4+ or CD8+ T cells, or bulk PBMC T cells (not recorded which).

This CDR3 is CASSMWGSAMTDTQYF. The chain couples TRBV19 to TRBJ2-3; TCRdb returns TRBD2, unconfirmable since there is no DNA. Germline CDR1 reads LNHDA; CDR2 reads SQIVND (reference sequence). CDR3 length equals 16 residues.